This record covers a single TCR beta chain. Its antigen is still unknown. The DNA is omitted, as the CDR3 cannot be located on it reliably, and the CDR3 follows TCRdb's listing. The source of the sample is a study of blood T cell repertoires in COVID-19 (dated by TCRdb to the early 2020s). Background for the entire study: Samples from collaborators originated in the United States, Italy and Spain and spanned both the acute and convalescent phases of COVID-19. The prospective study material was composed of cDNA or gDNA derived from T cells, B-cell-depleted T cells, or PBMCs. The samples were drawn from two sources: the first 160 participants of the ongoing ImmuneRACE study, and over 1,000 subjects contributed by 6 global collaborators. The sample metadata nearly always contained a de-identified subject ID, COVID-19 status, age in years and sex. Subjects who had been exposed to COVID-19, were actively infected with it, or had recovered from it provided the deeply sampled blood TCRbeta repertoires that made up the dataset. A freely available public database, intended as a resource for researchers studying the immune response to SARS-CoV-2, is where the repertoires were released. Where available, HLA class I and class II types were taken from metadata supplied by the sample provider and were not determined by assay-based typing.

Whole blood was collected in K2EDTA tubes by collaborating institutions according to the institutions' own protocols. For TCRbeta analysis, collaborators shipped samples as frozen whole blood, isolated PBMCs, or DNA extracted from either of those sample types. The CDR1 and CDR2 encoded by the germline V gene are MDHEN and SYDVKM. From its cysteine to its phenylalanine, the CDR3 spans 12 amino acids. TCRbeta CDR3 regions were amplified from genomic DNA using the immunoSEQ Assay, a bias-controlled multiplex PCR. The original methods were these. Within the assay, amplification of reference gene primers was used to estimate how many nucleated cells each sample contained. To quantify the absolute abundance of each unique TCRbeta CDR3 rearrangement, sequence reads were collapsed and filtered. For each sample, productive Simpson clonality was calculated as the square root of Simpson's diversity index over productive rearrangements. The immuneACCESS repertoire file appears here via TCRdb, limited to in-frame rearrangements. These files lack a portion of the clones; in checked studies, under half of the deficit traces to unresolved V genes, and the cause of the others is not known. D and trimming were read from the DNA, whereas the V and J calls and clone size are those reported in that table. The sample contains 200,000 or so clones, approximately 83% of them found a single time. In total, the top ten clones hold roughly 9.7% of the sample.

Broader findings and caveats from the paper: The amount of clinical and demographic metadata varied by source and participant and was provided uncurated.

This clonotype was obtained from a human donor with active or convalescent COVID-19. The donor label of this sample is uncertain. The chain is made from TRBV28 and TRBJ2-7; the D segment call TRBD1 is taken from the table without a DNA check. The material sequenced was peripheral blood. This receptor has the CDR3 CASSFGQGNSSF.